This passage covers 23 T cell receptor beta chains from one sample sequenced in a study of T cell responses to AZD1222 COVID-19 vaccine. Sequencing was performed with immunoSEQ multiplex PCR; in TCRdb, only in-frame clones are kept and a portion is missing. The sample consists of roughly 110,000 clones, 80% to 90% of them appearing once. The sample consisted of peripheral blood, taken on day 0 of AZD1222 vaccination. Every receptor here comes from an adult in good health.

This rearrangement joins TRBV5-6 to TRBJ2-1; D gene ambiguous. The CDR3 is 12 amino acids. Trimming left V 5 bases short and J 9 bases short, with 12 bases between. The germline CDR1 and CDR2 sequences are SGHDT and YYEEEE. CDR3: CASSWSVGEQFF. The CDR3 DNA is TGTGCCAGCAGTTGGAGCGTAGGTGAGCAGTTCTTC. Drawing the rest from reference TRBV5-6 and TRBJ2-1, the complete variable domain is DAGVTQSPTHLIKTRGQQVTLRCSPKSGHDTVSWYQQALGQGPQFIFQYYEEEERQRGNFPDRFSGHQFPNYSSELNVNALLLGDSALYLCASSWSVGEQFFGPGTRLTVL.

This chain joins TRBV5-4 and TRBJ2-5; D might be TRBD2 (8 bases). Germline loops: CDR1 SGHNT, CDR2 YYREEE (reference sequence). With 3 bases removed from V and 5 bases from J, the gap between germline ends came to 17 bases. The CDR3 is 15 residues long. The CDR3 spells CASSYGRGLVETQYF. CDR3 sequence (DNA): TGTGCCAGCAGCTACGGGAGGGGGCTGGTTGAGACCCAGTACTTC.

The V and J genes are TRBV24-1 and TRBJ2-1, with a tentative D call TRBD1 (6 bases). Trimming shortened V by 2 bases and J by 0 bases, and 10 bases separated the two germline ends. There are 16 residues in the CDR3. Germline CDR1 and CDR2: KGHDR and SFDVKD. DNA of the CDR3: TGTGCCACCAGTGATTCGACAGGCAGCTCCTACAATGAGCAGTTCTTC. It translates to CATSDSTGSSYNEQFF.

In its sample, this clone was seen a few times. The J gene is TRBJ1-3, the V gene TRBV7-2; D is ambiguous. The germline V gene has CDR1 SGHTA and CDR2 FQGNSA. This CDR3 region has 13 residues. The V end lost 6 bases, the J end lost 1 base, and 7 bases lay between the germline ends. The CDR3 bases are TGTGCCAGCAGTTATGAATCTGGAAACACCATATATTTT. Its translation is CASSYESGNTIYF.

This clone was detected only once. The J gene is TRBJ2-5, the V gene TRBV2; 8 bases align to TRBD2. J gave up 3 bases and V 4 bases, and 7 bases lay outside the gene matches. The CDR3 has 15 amino acids. Germline V lookup: CDR1 SNHLY, CDR2 FYNNEI. The CDR3 region has the DNA TGTGCCAGCAGTGGTGAAGCGGGAGAGGAAGAGACCCAGTACTTC. This gives the protein CASSGEAGEEETQYF.

V and J are TRBV11-3 and TRBJ2-3, with D maybe TRBD2 (6 bases). CDR3 length equals 20 residues. V was clipped by 1 base and J by 0 bases, with 23 bases between them. Looked up from germline, CDR1 is SGHNT and CDR2 is YENEEA. The CDR3 nucleotides read TGTGCCAGCAGCTTAGGCCATGGTCGGGGAGGACCTTCTAGCACAGATACGCAGTATTTT. It codes for CASSLGHGRGGPSSTDTQYF.

The chain couples TRBV5-4 to TRBJ2-7; D perhaps matches TRBD2 (6 bases). This CDR3 contains 16 residues. The V gene lost 0 bases and the J gene lost 2 bases, with 15 bases spanning the gap. Germline V gene sequence: CDR1 SGHNT, CDR2 YYREEE (reference sequence). This chain's CDR3 is CASSLGRESSPYEQYF. In nucleotides, the CDR3 is TGTGCCAGCAGCTTGGGACGGGAGTCTTCCCCCTACGAGCAGTACTTC.

The chain has TRBV27 and TRBJ2-7; TRBD2 aligns across 7 bases. This CDR3 comprises 14 residues. The V and J ends lost 3 bases and 4 bases, in that order; junction bases with no gene match: 6. Germline-derived CDR1 and CDR2 are MNHEY and SMNVEV (reference sequence). CDR3 region: CASSLATSRYEQYF. The CDR3 DNA reads TGTGCCAGCAGTTTGGCGACTAGCAGATACGAGCAGTACTTC.

This clone was detected only once. The chain carries TRBV5-1 and TRBJ2-5; 9 bases align to TRBD1. The germline V gene has CDR1 SGHRS and CDR2 YFSETQ. The V gene end was trimmed by 4 bases and the J gene end by 5 bases; junction bases not matched to a gene: 6. The CDR3 has 14 amino acids. In nucleotides, the CDR3 is TGCGCCAGCAGCCCGGGACAGGGCATCGAGACCCAGTACTTC. It codes for CASSPGQGIETQYF.

V is TRBV2 and J is TRBJ1-6; 8 nucleotides agree with TRBD1. The trim removed 7 bases at V and 11 bases at J, leaving 7 bases unmatched. The germline V gene has CDR1 SNHLY and CDR2 FYNNEI. This CDR3 has 13 residues. The CDR3 sequence is CASIPTGDPPLHF. DNA for the CDR3: TGTGCCAGCATCCCGACAGGGGACCCACCCCTCCACTTT.

The rearrangement joins TRBV15 to TRBJ1-5, with D uncertain. V was shortened by 0 bases and J by 1 base, with 10 bases between the two germline ends. The CDR3 loop spans 16 amino acids. The germline gives CDR1 LNHNV, CDR2 YYDKDF (reference sequence). The DNA for the CDR3 is TGTGCCACCAGCAGAGATCTAAGGGCCAGCAATCAGCCCCAGCATTTT. As protein: CATSRDLRASNQPQHF. Drawing the rest from reference TRBV15 and TRBJ1-5, the complete variable domain is DAMVIQNPRYQVTQFGKPVTLSCSQTLNHNVMYWYQQKSSQAPKLLFHYYDKDFNNEADTPDNFQSRRPNTSFCFLDIRSPGLGDTAMYLCATSRDLRASNQPQHFGDGTRLSIL.

This clone came up once. The J gene is TRBJ2-1, the V gene TRBV7-6; no reliable D call. Trimming cost V 4 bases and J 0 bases, with 13 bases left between them. Germline loops: CDR1 SGHVS, CDR2 FNYEAQ. The CDR3 runs to 16 residues. This CDR3 reads CASSSTGGSSYNEQFF. CDR3 coding DNA: TGTGCCAGCAGCTCAACGGGCGGAAGCTCCTACAATGAGCAGTTCTTC.

This sequence joins TRBV3-1 (or the pseudogene TRBV3-2) and TRBJ2-7; D may match TRBD1 or TRBD2 (6 bases each). V was pared by 4 bases and J by 6 bases, with 19 bases between. The CDR3 covers 15 residues. The germline CDR1 and CDR2 sequences are LGHDT and YNNKEL (reference sequence). CDR3: CASSPLGGGSGEQYF. The CDR3 DNA follows: TGTGCCAGCAGCCCACTAGGAGGGGGGTCGGGCGAGCAGTACTTC.

The genes are TRBV2 and TRBJ2-5, with 7 nucleotides matching TRBD2. This CDR3 is built from 14 residues. After removal of 6 bases from V and 5 bases from J, the junction contained 9 bases not matched to a gene. Germline values: CDR1 SNHLY, CDR2 FYNNEI. Here the CDR3 DNA reads TGTGCCAGCAGAATAGCGGGCCCCGGGGAGACCCAGTACTTC. It is translated as CASRIAGPGETQYF.

This clone was seen once. This chain connects TRBV4-1 to TRBJ2-5; the D gene could be TRBD1 or TRBD2 (5 bases each). In germline, CDR1 is MGHRA, CDR2 YSYEKL. Trimming removed 2 bases at V and 1 base at J, with 11 bases between. The CDR3 contains 15 residues. The CDR3 sequence is CASSQSGTSQETQYF. CDR3 DNA: TGCGCCAGCAGCCAATCCGGGACGTCCCAAGAGACCCAGTACTTC.

CDR3 nucleotide sequence: TGTGCCAGCAGCTTTTTGGGGAGGGACACTGAAGCTTTCTTT. It codes for CASSFLGRDTEAFF. The chain employs TRBV5-4 and TRBJ1-1; D remains ambiguous. The germline CDR1 and CDR2 sequences are SGHNT and YYREEE (reference sequence). Deletions cut 2 bases from V and 3 bases from J, with 11 bases between. This CDR3 has 14 amino acids. Combining the CDR3 with reference TRBV5-4 and TRBJ1-1 gives the whole variable domain ETGVTQSPTHLIKTRGQQVTLRCSSQSGHNTVSWYQQALGQGPQFIFQYYREEENGRGNFPPRFSGLQFPNYSSELNVNALELDDSALYLCASSFLGRDTEAFFGQGTRLTVV.

V usage is TRBV11-3 and J usage is TRBJ2-2, with 10 bases fitting TRBD1. Germline loops: CDR1 SGHNT, CDR2 YENEEA. CDR3 length: 16 amino acids. The ends lost 6 bases at V and 1 base at J; junction bases unmatched: 5. The CDR3 DNA is TGTGCCAGCAGTTCAGGACAGGGGGAGAACACCGGGGAGCTGTTTTTT. Amino acid sequence: CASSSGQGENTGELFF. The full variable domain, with the rest looked up from reference TRBV11-3 and TRBJ2-2, is EAGVVQSPRYKIIEKKQPVAFWCNPISGHNTLYWYLQNLGQGPELLIRYENEEAVDDSQLPKDRFSAERLKGVDSTLKIQPAELGDSAVYLCASSSGQGENTGELFFGEGSRLTVL.

This rearrangement joins TRBV7-9 to TRBJ1-1; no clear D. Germline assignment: CDR1 SEHNR and CDR2 FQNEAQ (reference sequence). The CDR3 sequence is 17 residues long. V lost 5 bases and J lost 1, with 20 bases in between. DNA for the CDR3: TGTGCCAGCAGCCCCAGAGGAGCGGGCTGGGGGAACACTGAAGCTTTCTTT. Translation gives CASSPRGAGWGNTEAFF.

The rearrangement uses TRBV10-3 and TRBJ2-3; 12 nucleotides align to TRBD2. From germline, CDR1 is ENHRY and CDR2 SYGVKD. V was clipped by 5 bases and J by 0 bases; unmatched bases: 3. The CDR3 loop spans 16 amino acids. The CDR3 DNA reads as TGTGCCATCAGTAGGACTAGCGGGACAAGCACAGATACGCAGTATTTT. Its translation: CAISRTSGTSTDTQYF.

CDR3 DNA sequence: TGTGCCAGCACTGGGAGCTCCTACGAGCAGTACTTC. Translated: CASTGSSYEQYF. The chain uses TRBV6-6 and TRBJ2-7; D is possibly TRBD2 (5 bases). V lost 7 bases and J 0 bases, leaving 7 bases between the germline ends. CDR1 is MNHNY and CDR2 is SVGAGI in the germline V gene (reference sequence). This CDR3 region has 12 residues.

The genes are TRBV28 and TRBJ2-4, with D unresolved. Germline V gives CDR1 MDHEN, CDR2 SYDVKM. V lost 1 base, J lost 0 bases, and 10 bases lay in between. The CDR3 length is 16 residues. The CDR3 here is CASSLFDSIAKNIQYF. The DNA of the CDR3 is TGTGCCAGCAGTTTATTCGACTCTATAGCCAAAAACATTCAGTACTTC.

This clone was found a few times. The genes are TRBV9 and TRBJ2-2; the D is unclear. V was shortened by 4 bases and J by 3 bases, with 10 bases between the two germline ends. The CDR3 contains 14 residues. From germline, CDR1 is SGDLS and CDR2 YYNGEE. DNA of the CDR3: TGTGCCAGCAGCAGAGTTTTGGACACCGGGGAGCTGTTTTTT. Residues: CASSRVLDTGELFF.

The chain is built from TRBV5-6 and TRBJ2-1; D is uncertain. Trimming removed 4 bases from V and 7 bases from J, with 18 bases in between. Germline loops: CDR1 SGHDT, CDR2 YYEEEE. The CDR3 is 15 amino acids. This chain's CDR3 is CASSSGEILLNEQFF. CDR3 nucleotides: TGTGCCAGCAGCAGTGGAGAAATCCTTCTAAATGAGCAGTTCTTC.